The next 18 T cell receptor beta chains were all read from a single sample in a study of T cell repertoires in cytomegalovirus infection. One entry per CDR3 protein results from TCRdb running MiXCR on the reads. In the table there are under 250,000 distinct CDR3 sequences, approximately 13% of which are singletons. The material sequenced was PBMCs. The source of these receptors is a human donor in good health (CMV status not recorded). Some clones in this sample may be carry-over from other donors' samples.

A few counts support this clonotype. DNA of the CDR3: TGTGCCAGCAGCCCGGACGTAGGCTCCTACGAGCAGTACTTC. This encodes CASSPDVGSYEQYF. The chain is built from TRBV5-6 and TRBJ2-7; D unresolved. The V end lost 4 bases, the J end lost 0 bases, and 11 bases lay between the germline ends. CDR3 length: 14 amino acids. The germline V gene encodes CDR1 SGHDT and CDR2 YYEEEE.

As to this clonotype: Sequence at one end of the junction differs from germline and may be a read error. CDR3 protein: CASTDVGGVKIF. The CDR3 DNA follows: TGTGCCAGCACAGACGTCGGGGGCGTGAAAATCTTC. The rearrangement joins TRBV28 to TRBJ2-1; D possibly uses TRBD1 or TRBD2 (6 bases each). The V gene's germline CDR1 is MDHEN and CDR2 SYDVKM. The length of the CDR3 is 12 residues.

This clonotype was picked up many times. The chain has TRBV7-2 and TRBJ2-7, with no clear D. V was trimmed by 6 bases and J by 0 bases, leaving 15 bases between them. The CDR3 runs 15 residues. CDR1 and CDR2 (germline): SGHTA, FQGNSA. In DNA form, the CDR3 reads TGTGCCAGCAGTCCCCAGAAGGGCTTCTCCTACGAGCAGTACTTC. Residues: CASSPQKGFSYEQYF.

This clonotype has a handful of counts. The chain employs TRBV20-1 and TRBJ1-2; D uncertain. The germline CDR1 and CDR2 sequences are DFQATT and SNEGSKA (reference sequence). This CDR3 has 12 amino acids. The V end lost 0 bases, the J end lost 4 bases, and 6 bases lay between the germline ends. CDR3 protein: CSARDKPYGYTF. The DNA for the CDR3 is TGCAGTGCTAGAGATAAGCCCTATGGCTACACCTTC.

This clonotype has a count of ten or more. This chain links TRBV7-9 with TRBJ2-5; either TRBD1 or TRBD2 may fit D (6 bases each). Germline V gives CDR1 SEHNR, CDR2 FQNEAQ (reference sequence). The CDR3 extends over 16 amino acids. Trimming stripped 2 bases from V and 4 bases from J, with 17 bases between. CDR3 amino acids: CASSLLGSRGGETQYF. The CDR3 DNA reads TGTGCCAGCAGCTTACTCGGATCCAGGGGAGGAGAGACCCAGTACTTC.

This clonotype was counted ten times or more. CDR3 loop: CASSSSGQETQYF. The CDR3 DNA sequence: TGTGCCAGCAGCTCTAGCGGGCAAGAGACCCAGTACTTC. J is TRBJ2-5 and V is TRBV7-2; 8 nucleotides match TRBD2. This CDR3 spans 13 amino acids. Germline V gene lookup returns CDR1 SGHTA and CDR2 FQGNSA. J gave up 2 bases and V 4 bases, and 0 bases lay outside the gene matches.

The chain is built from TRBV24-1 and TRBJ2-1; no firm D call. The CDR3 is 12 residues long. Germline CDR1 and CDR2: KGHDR and SFDVKD. Trimming removed 3 bases from V and 7 bases from J, with 6 bases in between. Written as DNA, the CDR3 is TGTGCCACCAGTGATAGTGAAAATGAGCAGTTCTTC. Its translation: CATSDSENEQFF.

V gene TRBV2 combines with J gene TRBJ1-2; 9 bases are a match to TRBD1. The V gene end was trimmed by 6 bases and the J gene end by 3 bases; junction bases not matched to a gene: 5. This CDR3 comprises 14 residues. Germline lookup yields CDR1 SNHLY and CDR2 FYNNEI. The CDR3 sequence is CASRRTGGDYGYTF. In DNA form, the CDR3 reads TGTGCCAGCAGGCGAACAGGGGGCGACTATGGCTACACCTTC. Based on the CDR3 plus reference TRBV2 and TRBJ1-2, the full variable domain is EPEVTQTPSHQVTQMGQEVILRCVPISNHLYFYWYRQILGQKVEFLVSFYNNEISEKSEIFDDQFSVERPDGSNFTLKIRSTKLEDSAMYFCASRRTGGDYGYTFGSGTRLTVV.

This clonotype was detected many times. The chain links TRBV28 to TRBJ2-1, with 8 bases that match TRBD2. Germline V CDR1 and CDR2: MDHEN, SYDVKM. There are 18 residues in the CDR3. After removal of 6 bases from V and 0 bases from J, the junction contained 13 bases not matched to a gene. The CDR3 here is CASSPGPGLGSSYNEQFF. The CDR3, as DNA: TGTGCCAGCAGCCCCGGGCCGGGACTAGGGAGCTCCTACAATGAGCAGTTCTTC.

Many counts were recorded for this clonotype. V is TRBV2 and J is TRBJ1-1; D ambiguous. The germline gives CDR1 SNHLY, CDR2 FYNNEI. V was trimmed by 6 bases and J by 3 bases, leaving 17 bases between them. The length of the CDR3 is 15 residues. The CDR3 DNA follows: TGTGCCAGCAGCCCCCCACCAGTCCTTCACACTGAAGCTTTCTTT. As protein: CASSPPPVLHTEAFF.

This clonotype has at least ten counts. The chain uses TRBV7-2 and TRBJ1-4; TRBD1 matches at 9 bases. Germline CDR1 SGHTA, CDR2 FQGNSA. CDR3 size: 14 residues. The trim removed 6 bases at V and 8 bases at J, leaving 7 bases unmatched. In DNA form, the CDR3 reads TGTGCCAGCAGTTATTCCGGGACAGGGGAAAAACTGTTTTTT. Residues: CASSYSGTGEKLFF. Supplemented by reference TRBV7-2 and TRBJ1-4, the full variable domain reads GAGVSQSPSNKVTEKGKDVELRCDPISGHTALYWYRQSLGQGLEFLIYFQGNSAPDKSGLPSDRFSAERTGGSVSTLTIQRTQQEDSAVYLCASSYSGTGEKLFFGSGTQLSVL.

This clonotype was seen repeatedly, ten times or more. The V call is TRBV7-2, the J call TRBJ2-1; 8 positions agree with TRBD1. V shed 4 bases, J shed 4 bases, and the junction held 6 bases outside the gene matches. Germline V gene sequence: CDR1 SGHTA, CDR2 FQGNSA. The CDR3 is 15 residues long. The CDR3 loop reads CASSSGQGGYNEQFF. The CDR3 region has the DNA TGTGCCAGCAGCTCCGGACAGGGTGGGTACAATGAGCAGTTCTTC.

This clonotype was counted only a few times. CDR3: CASSARLGSTDTQYF. The CDR3 DNA reads TGTGCCAGCAGTGCCCGACTAGGATCCACAGATACGCAGTATTTT. The J gene is TRBJ2-3, the V gene TRBV6-6; TRBD2 is a possible D gene (6 bases). The length of the CDR3 is 15 residues. Germline CDR1 is MNHNY and CDR2 is SVGAGI (reference sequence). V lost 5 bases and J lost 2, with 14 bases in between.

This clonotype was detected many times. This chain connects TRBV7-2 to TRBJ2-1; TRBD2 matches 14 bases. Germline V gene sequence: CDR1 SGHTA, CDR2 FQGNSA. Germline trimming cut 1 base from V and 7 bases from J; bases unmatched to any gene: 3. The CDR3 has 16 amino acids. CDR3 residues: CASSLGLAGGHNEQFF. The DNA for the CDR3 is TGTGCCAGCAGCTTAGGACTAGCGGGGGGGCATAATGAGCAGTTCTTC.

In its sample, this clonotype was seen a few times. The rearrangement uses TRBV12-3 or TRBV12-4 and TRBJ2-5; either TRBD1 or TRBD2 may fit D (6 bases each). The V end was cut by 4 bases, the J end by 5 bases, with 20 bases between. This CDR3 has 16 residues. CDR3 in DNA: TGTGCCAGCAGTTCATCTTCGACGGGGGCGAGGGAGACCCAGTACTTC. Translating gives CASSSSSTGARETQYF.

There are many counts of this clonotype. The J gene is TRBJ2-2, the V gene TRBV6-1, with TRBD2 identical over 9 bases. Germline CDR1 is MNHNS and CDR2 is SASEGT. CDR3 length equals 15 residues. Germline trimming cut 6 bases from V and 5 bases from J; bases unmatched to any gene: 7. CDR3 coding DNA: TGTGCCAGCAGCCTATTAGCGGGAGTGACCGGGGAGCTGTTTTTT. This sequence encodes CASSLLAGVTGELFF.

This clonotype appeared many times. The chain uses TRBV6-1 and TRBJ1-1, with 8 bases that match TRBD1. Per germline, CDR1 MNHNS and CDR2 SASEGT. This CDR3 comprises 13 residues. Germline trimming cut 4 bases from V and 3 bases from J; bases unmatched to any gene: 1. CDR3 protein: CASSVDRDTEAFF. In DNA form, the CDR3 reads TGTGCCAGCAGTGTGGACAGGGACACTGAAGCTTTCTTT.

This clonotype was found many times. This sequence joins TRBV6-2 or TRBV6-3 and TRBJ1-1; tentative D call: TRBD1 (5 bases). The ends were cut back, 0 bases at V and 1 base at J, with 12 bases in the middle. CDR1 is MNHEY, CDR2 SVGEGT, per germline. CDR3 length: 16 residues. The CDR3 sequence: CASSYSRGGRNTEAFF. DNA of the CDR3: TGTGCCAGCAGTTACTCCCGGGGGGGAAGGAACACTGAAGCTTTCTTT.